This is a list of T cell receptor beta chains from one sample in a study of blood T cell repertoires in COVID-19. The assay was immunoSEQ multiplex PCR, and TCRdb's table has in-frame clones only and misses some. The sample comprises about 140,000 clones, around 78% of which are singletons, and more than 1.5% rests with the top ten. Sequenced input: peripheral blood. The receptor set was obtained from a woman aged 60 to 75 with acute or convalescent COVID-19. Both conserved end residues are part of each CDR3. A D gene is named only where the DNA matches it firmly. A row's size may be missing; if present it is once, few, many or a size class.

TRBV7-9	NA	TRBD1	TRBJ1-1	TGTGCCAGCAGCTTCCGCCTAGGACAGGGTGGAACTGAAGCTTTCTTT	CASSFRLGQGGTEAFF
TRBV5-6	NA	TRBD1	TRBJ2-6	TGTGCCAGCAGCTCGCCGGGACAGGGTGTTTCTGGGGCCAACGTCCTGACTTTC	CASSSPGQGVSGANVLTF
TRBV6-5	NA	NA	TRBJ1-6	TGTGCCAGCAGCCCGGGGGTCTCGAATTCACCCCTCCACTTT	CASSPGVSNSPLHF
TRBV5-1	NA	NA	TRBJ2-1	TGCGCCAGCAGCTTCCTGCCAGATATTAATGAGCAGTTCTTC	CASSFLPDINEQFF
TRBV15	NA	NA	TRBJ1-1	TGTGCCACCAGCCCCCCAGTCCGGGTCCCCCTAGTAGCTGAAGCTTTCTTT	CATSPPVRVPLVAEAFF
TRBV5-4	NA	NA	TRBJ2-1	TGTGCCAGCAGCTCCCCTGGGAGTACTTACAATGAGCAGTTCTTC	CASSSPGSTYNEQFF
TRBV29-1	NA	NA	TRBJ2-1	TGCAGCGTCACGGAAGGGGCCTGGAGTGAGCAGTTCTTC	CSVTEGAWSEQFF
TRBV20-1	NA	TRBD1	TRBJ1-4	TGCAGTGCTAGTACGTCAGGGGGCTGGGAAAAACTGTTTTTT	CSASTSGGWEKLFF
TRBV10-3	NA	TRBD2	TRBJ2-7	TGTGCCATCAGCCCTTCAGCGGGAGCATACGAGCAGTACTTC	CAISPSAGAYEQYF
TRBV5-1	NA	TRBD1	TRBJ2-3	TGCGCCAGCGAGGAGGGACAGGGGTACACAGATACGCAGTATTTT	CASEEGQGYTDTQYF
TRBV5-1	NA	NA	TRBJ1-2	TGCGCCAGCAGCCAACTCCCGGACAGTGTCTCCCTGGGCTACACCTTC	CASSQLPDSVSLGYTF
TRBV29-1	NA	NA	TRBJ2-7	TGCAGCGTTGCCTTTCTAGCGATAAGCTCCTACGAGCAGTACTTC	CSVAFLAISSYEQYF
TRBV6-2/TRBV6-3	NA	NA	TRBJ2-7	TGTGCCAGCAGTCTAAGGGGGGACAGTCCCTACGAGCAGTACTTC	CASSLRGDSPYEQYF
TRBV29-1	NA	NA	TRBJ1-1	TGCAGCGCCGACGCGGGGGCCGACACTGAAGCTTTCTTT	CSADAGADTEAFF
TRBV11-2	NA	TRBD1	TRBJ2-7	TGTGCCAGCAGCTTTACCGGTACCGGGACAGGCTTCTACGAGCAGTACTTC	CASSFTGTGTGFYEQYF
TRBV5-4	NA	TRBD2	TRBJ2-1	TGTGCCAGCAGCTTGGGTCCGACTAGCGGGAGCTCCTACAATGAGCAGTTCTTC	CASSLGPTSGSSYNEQFF
TRBV3-1/TRBV3-2	NA	TRBD2	TRBJ2-7	TGTGCCAGCAGCCAAGATGGCGGGAGTTTTCTCGAGCAGTACTTC	CASSQDGGSFLEQYF
TRBV15	NA	NA	TRBJ2-5	TGTGCCACGTCATCGCTAGGACAGAAAGAGACCCAGTACTTC	CATSSLGQKETQYF
TRBV3-1/TRBV3-2	NA	NA	TRBJ1-5	TGTGCCAGCAGCCAGGGCCTGGGCAATCAGCCCCAGCATTTT	CASSQGLGNQPQHF
TRBV2	NA	TRBD1	TRBJ1-5	TGTGCCAGCAGTGACCAGAGACAGGGGAGTCAGCCCCAGCATTTT	CASSDQRQGSQPQHF
TRBV18	NA	TRBD2	TRBJ2-1	TGTGCCAGCTCACGTGGGAGGGCCGGGGAGCAGTTCTTC	CASSRGRAGEQFF
TRBV4-2	few	TRBD1	TRBJ1-5	TGTGCCAGCAGCGGGGACAGTAATGAGCCCCAGCATTTT	CASSGDSNEPQHF
TRBV5-1	NA	NA	TRBJ2-7	TGCGCCAGCAGCTTGGAATTCGTCGAGCAGTACTTC	CASSLEFVEQYF
TRBV28	few	NA	TRBJ2-7	TGTGCCAGCAGAAGACCCCGGGACGGACTATACGAGCAGTACTTC	CASRRPRDGLYEQYF